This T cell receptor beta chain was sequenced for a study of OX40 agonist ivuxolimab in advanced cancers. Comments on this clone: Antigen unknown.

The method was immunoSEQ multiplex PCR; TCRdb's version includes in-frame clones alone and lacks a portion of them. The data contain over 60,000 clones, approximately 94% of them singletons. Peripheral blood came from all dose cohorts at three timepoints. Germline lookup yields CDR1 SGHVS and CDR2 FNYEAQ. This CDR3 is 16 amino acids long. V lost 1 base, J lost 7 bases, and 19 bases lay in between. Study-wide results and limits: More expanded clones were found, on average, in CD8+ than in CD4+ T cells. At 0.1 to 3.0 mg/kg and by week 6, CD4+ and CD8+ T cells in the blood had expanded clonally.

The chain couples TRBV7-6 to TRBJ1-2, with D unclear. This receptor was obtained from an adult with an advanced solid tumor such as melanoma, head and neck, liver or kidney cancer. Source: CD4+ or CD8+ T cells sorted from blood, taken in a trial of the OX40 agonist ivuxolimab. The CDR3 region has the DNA TGTGCCAGCAGCTTAGGCGGCGGGCATCTCGGGAGTGGCTACACCTTC. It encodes CASSLGGGHLGSGYTF.